This entry is about one T cell receptor beta chain. This sample was taken from a study of type 1 regulatory T cells. One entry per CDR3 protein, called by TCRdb with MiXCR from the reads. In the table there are about 100,000 distinct CDR3 sequences, around a third of which are singletons. Germline trimming cut 11 bases from V and 4 bases from J; bases unmatched to any gene: 13. This CDR3 comprises 17 residues. CDR1 and CDR2 (germline): SGHVS, FQNEAQ. The sample taken for sequencing was CD4+ T cells, either the whole sample or a sorted fraction (not recorded which). This TCR was recovered from a human donor in good health. The chain couples TRBV7-8 to TRBJ2-3, with TRBD2 identical over 15 bases. The CDR3 is CASKGLAGGPSADTQYF. For the CDR3, the DNA is TGTGCCTCAAAAGGACTAGCGGGGGGGCCTTCCGCAGATACGCAGTATTTT.